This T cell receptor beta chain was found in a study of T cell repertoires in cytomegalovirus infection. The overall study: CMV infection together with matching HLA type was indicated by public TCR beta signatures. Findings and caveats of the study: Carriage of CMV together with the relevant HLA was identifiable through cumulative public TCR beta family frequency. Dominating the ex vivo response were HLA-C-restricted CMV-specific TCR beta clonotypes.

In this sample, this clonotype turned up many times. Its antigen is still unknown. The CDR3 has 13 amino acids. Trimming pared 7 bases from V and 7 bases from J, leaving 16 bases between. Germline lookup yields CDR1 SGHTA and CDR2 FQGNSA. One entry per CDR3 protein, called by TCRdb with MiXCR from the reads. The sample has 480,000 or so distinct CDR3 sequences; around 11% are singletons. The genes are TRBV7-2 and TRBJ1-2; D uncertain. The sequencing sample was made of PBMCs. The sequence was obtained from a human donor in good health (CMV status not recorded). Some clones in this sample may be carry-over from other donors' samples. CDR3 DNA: TGTGCCAGCACCGACGGACCTAAGGGTGGCTACACCTTC. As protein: CASTDGPKGGYTF.